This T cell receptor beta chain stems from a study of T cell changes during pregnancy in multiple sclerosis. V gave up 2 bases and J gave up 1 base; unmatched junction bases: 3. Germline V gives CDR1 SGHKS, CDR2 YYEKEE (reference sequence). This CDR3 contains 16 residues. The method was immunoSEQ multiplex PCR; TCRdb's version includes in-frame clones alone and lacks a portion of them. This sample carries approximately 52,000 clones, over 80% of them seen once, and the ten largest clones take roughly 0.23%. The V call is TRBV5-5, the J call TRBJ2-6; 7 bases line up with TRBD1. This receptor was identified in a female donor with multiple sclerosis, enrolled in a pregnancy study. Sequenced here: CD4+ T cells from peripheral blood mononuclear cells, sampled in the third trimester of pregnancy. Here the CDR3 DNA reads TGTGCCAGCAGCTTCTCACAGGGGTCTGGGGCCAACGTCCTGACTTTC. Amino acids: CASSFSQGSGANVLTF. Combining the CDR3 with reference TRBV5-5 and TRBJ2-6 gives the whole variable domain DAGVTQSPTHLIKTRGQQVTLRCSPISGHKSVSWYQQVLGQGPQFIFQYYEKEERGRGNFPDRFSARQFPNYSSELNVNALLLGDSALYLCASSFSQGSGANVLTFGAGSRLTVL.